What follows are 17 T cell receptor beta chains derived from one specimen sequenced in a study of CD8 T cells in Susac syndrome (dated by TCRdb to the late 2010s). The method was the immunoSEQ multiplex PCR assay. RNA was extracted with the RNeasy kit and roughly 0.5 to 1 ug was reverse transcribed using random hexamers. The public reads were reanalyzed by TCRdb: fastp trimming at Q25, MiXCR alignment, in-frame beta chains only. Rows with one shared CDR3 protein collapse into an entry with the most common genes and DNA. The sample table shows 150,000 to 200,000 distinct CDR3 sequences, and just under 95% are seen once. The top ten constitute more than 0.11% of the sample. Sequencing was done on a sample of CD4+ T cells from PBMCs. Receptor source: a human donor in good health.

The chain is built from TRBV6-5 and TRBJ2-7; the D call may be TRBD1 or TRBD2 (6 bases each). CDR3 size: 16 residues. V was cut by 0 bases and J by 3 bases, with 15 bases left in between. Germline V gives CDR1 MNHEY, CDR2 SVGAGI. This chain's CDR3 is CASSYSYREAHYEQYF. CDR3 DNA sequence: TGTGCCAGCAGTTACTCTTACAGGGAGGCCCACTACGAGCAGTACTTC.

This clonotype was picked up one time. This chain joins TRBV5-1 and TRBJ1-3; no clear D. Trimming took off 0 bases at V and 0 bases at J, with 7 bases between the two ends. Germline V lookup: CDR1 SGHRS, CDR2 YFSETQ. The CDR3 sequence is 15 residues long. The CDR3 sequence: CASSLERFSGNTIYF. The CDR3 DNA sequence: TGCGCCAGCAGCTTGGAACGATTCTCTGGAAACACCATATATTTT. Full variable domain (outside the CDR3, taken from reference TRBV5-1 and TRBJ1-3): KAGVTQTPRYLIKTRGQQVTLSCSPISGHRSVSWYQQTPGQGLQFLFEYFSETQRNKGNFPGRFSGRQFSNSRSEMNVSTLELGDSALYLCASSLERFSGNTIYFGEGSWLTVV.

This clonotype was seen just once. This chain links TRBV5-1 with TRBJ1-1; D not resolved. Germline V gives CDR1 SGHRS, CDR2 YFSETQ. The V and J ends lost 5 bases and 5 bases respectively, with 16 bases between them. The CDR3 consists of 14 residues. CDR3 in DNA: TGCGCCAGCAGTTGGGCACCGACGGTGACTGAAGCTTTCTTT. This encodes CASSWAPTVTEAFF.

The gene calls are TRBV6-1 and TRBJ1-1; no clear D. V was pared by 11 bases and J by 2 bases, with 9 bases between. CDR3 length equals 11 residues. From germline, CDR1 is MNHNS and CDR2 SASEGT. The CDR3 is CASATNTEAFF. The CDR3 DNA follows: TGTGCCTCAGCCACTAACACTGAAGCTTTCTTT.

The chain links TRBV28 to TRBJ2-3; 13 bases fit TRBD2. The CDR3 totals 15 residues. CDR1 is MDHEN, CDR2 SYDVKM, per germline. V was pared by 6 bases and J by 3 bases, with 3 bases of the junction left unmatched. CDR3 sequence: CASRLGLAGTDTQYF. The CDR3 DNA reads TGTGCCAGCAGGCTGGGACTAGCGGGGACAGATACGCAGTATTTT.

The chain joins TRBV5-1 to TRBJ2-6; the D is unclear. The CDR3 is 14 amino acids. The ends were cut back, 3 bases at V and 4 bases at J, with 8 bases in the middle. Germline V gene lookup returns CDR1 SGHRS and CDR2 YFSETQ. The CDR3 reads CASSYNSGANVLTF. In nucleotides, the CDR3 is TGCGCCAGCAGCTACAACTCCGGGGCCAACGTCCTGACTTTC.

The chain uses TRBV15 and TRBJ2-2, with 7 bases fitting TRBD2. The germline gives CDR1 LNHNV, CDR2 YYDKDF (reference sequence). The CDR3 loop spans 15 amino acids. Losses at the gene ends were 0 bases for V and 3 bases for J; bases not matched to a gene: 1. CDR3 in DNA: TGTGCCACCAGCAGAGATCGGGGGGACACCGGGGAGCTGTTTTTT. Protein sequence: CATSRDRGDTGELFF.

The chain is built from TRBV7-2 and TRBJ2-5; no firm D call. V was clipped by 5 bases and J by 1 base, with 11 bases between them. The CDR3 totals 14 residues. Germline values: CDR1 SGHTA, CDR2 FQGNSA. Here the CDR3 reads CASSLSGPQETQYF. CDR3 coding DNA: TGTGCCAGCAGCCTCTCGGGCCCCCAAGAGACCCAGTACTTC. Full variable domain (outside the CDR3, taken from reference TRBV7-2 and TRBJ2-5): GAGVSQSPSNKVTEKGKDVELRCDPISGHTALYWYRQSLGQGLEFLIYFQGNSAPDKSGLPSDRFSAERTGGSVSTLTIQRTQQEDSAVYLCASSLSGPQETQYFGPGTRLLVL.

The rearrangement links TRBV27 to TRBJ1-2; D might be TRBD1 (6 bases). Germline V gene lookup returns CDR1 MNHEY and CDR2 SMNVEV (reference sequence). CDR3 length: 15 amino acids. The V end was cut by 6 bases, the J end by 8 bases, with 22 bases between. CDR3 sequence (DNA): TGTGCCAGCAGCCCTTCTTCGACAGGCCCCCGGGGCTACACCTTC. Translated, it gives CASSPSSTGPRGYTF.

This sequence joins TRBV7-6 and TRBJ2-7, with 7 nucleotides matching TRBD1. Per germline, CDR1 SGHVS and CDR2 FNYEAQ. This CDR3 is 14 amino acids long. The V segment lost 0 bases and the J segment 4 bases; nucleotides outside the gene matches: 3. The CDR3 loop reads CASSLAGQIYEQYF. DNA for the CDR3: TGTGCCAGCAGCTTAGCGGGACAGATTTACGAGCAGTACTTC. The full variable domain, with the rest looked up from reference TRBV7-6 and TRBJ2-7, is GAGVSQSPRYKVTKRGQDVALRCDPISGHVSLYWYRQALGQGPEFLTYFNYEAQQDKSGLPNDRFSAERPEGSISTLTIQRTEQRDSAMYRCASSLAGQIYEQYFGPGTRLTVT.

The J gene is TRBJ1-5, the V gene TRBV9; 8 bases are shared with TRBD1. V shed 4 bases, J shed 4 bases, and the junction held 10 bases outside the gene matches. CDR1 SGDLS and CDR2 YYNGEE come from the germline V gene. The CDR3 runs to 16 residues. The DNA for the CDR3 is TGTGCCAGCAGCCCGGATGGGACAGGCGCGAATCAGCCCCAGCATTTT. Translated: CASSPDGTGANQPQHF.

The CDR3 nucleotides are TGTGCCAGCAGCTTAGTGGCGTTGGAGACCCAGTACTTC. This sequence encodes CASSLVALETQYF. This chain connects TRBV7-2 to TRBJ2-5, with D hard to call. Germline-derived CDR1 and CDR2 are SGHTA and FQGNSA. CDR3 size: 13 residues. The V end lost 1 base, the J end lost 5 bases, and 8 bases lay between the germline ends.

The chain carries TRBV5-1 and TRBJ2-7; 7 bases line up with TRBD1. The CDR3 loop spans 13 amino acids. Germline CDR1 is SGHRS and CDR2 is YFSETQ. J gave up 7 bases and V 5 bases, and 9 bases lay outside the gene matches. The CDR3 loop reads CASSPTGPREQYF. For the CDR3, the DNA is TGCGCCAGCAGTCCGACAGGGCCGAGGGAGCAGTACTTC.

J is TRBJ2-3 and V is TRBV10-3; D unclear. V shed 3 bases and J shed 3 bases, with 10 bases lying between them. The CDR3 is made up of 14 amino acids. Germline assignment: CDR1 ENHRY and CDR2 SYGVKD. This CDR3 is CAISDKVVTDTQYF. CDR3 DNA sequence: TGTGCCATCAGTGACAAGGTAGTGACAGATACGCAGTATTTT.

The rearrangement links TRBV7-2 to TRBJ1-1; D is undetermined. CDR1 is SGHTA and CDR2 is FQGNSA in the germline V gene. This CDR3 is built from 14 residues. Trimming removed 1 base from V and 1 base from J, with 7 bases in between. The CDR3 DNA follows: TGTGCCAGCAGCTTAGTTGCAGGGAACACTGAAGCTTTCTTT. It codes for CASSLVAGNTEAFF. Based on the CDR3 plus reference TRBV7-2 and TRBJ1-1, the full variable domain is GAGVSQSPSNKVTEKGKDVELRCDPISGHTALYWYRQSLGQGLEFLIYFQGNSAPDKSGLPSDRFSAERTGGSVSTLTIQRTQQEDSAVYLCASSLVAGNTEAFFGQGTRLTVV.

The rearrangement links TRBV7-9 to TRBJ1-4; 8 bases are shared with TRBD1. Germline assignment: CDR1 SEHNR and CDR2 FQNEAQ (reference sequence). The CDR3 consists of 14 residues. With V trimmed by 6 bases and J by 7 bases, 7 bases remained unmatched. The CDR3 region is CASSLDRAGEKLFF. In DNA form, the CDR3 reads TGTGCCAGCAGTTTGGACAGGGCTGGTGAAAAACTGTTTTTT. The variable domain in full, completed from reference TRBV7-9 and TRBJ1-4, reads DTGVSQNPRHKITKRGQNVTFRCDPISEHNRLYWYRQTLGQGPEFLTYFQNEAQLEKSRLLSDRFSAERPKGSFSTLEIQRTEQGDSAMYLCASSLDRAGEKLFFGSGTQLSVL.

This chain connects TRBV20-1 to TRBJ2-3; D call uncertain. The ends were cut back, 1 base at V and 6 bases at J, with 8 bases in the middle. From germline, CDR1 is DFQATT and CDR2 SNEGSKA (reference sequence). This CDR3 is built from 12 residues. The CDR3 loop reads CSARGGQDTQYF. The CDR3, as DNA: TGCAGTGCTAGAGGGGGTCAGGATACGCAGTATTTT.